Each of the 7 T cell receptor beta chains below was sequenced from the same sample in a study of a mutant IDH1 vaccine in newly diagnosed glioma. Time point meaning: week 47, end of study. Each dose of the vaccine consisted of 300 ug of mutant IDH1 20-mer peptide, with topical imiquimod. TCRdb's copy holds only in-frame clones and misses some; the assay was immunoSEQ multiplex PCR. The sample contains about 56,000 clones, roughly 76% of which appear only once. For these TCRs, the target antigens are not known. The starting material was PBMCs, obtained from a glioma patient whose treatment included an IDH1 peptide vaccine. The source of these receptors is a man aged 45 to 65 with glioma.

The chain links TRBV2 to TRBJ2-7, with D unclear. V gave up 3 bases and J gave up 6 bases, with 12 bases separating them. The V gene's germline CDR1 is SNHLY and CDR2 FYNNEI. The CDR3 consists of 13 residues. Written as DNA, the CDR3 is TGTGCCAGCAGTGAGTCTATGACTCTCGAGCAGTACTTC. This encodes CASSESMTLEQYF.

The genes are TRBV5-4 and TRBJ2-5; tentatively, D is TRBD1 or TRBD2 (6 bases each). This CDR3 has 15 amino acids. Germline loops: CDR1 SGHNT, CDR2 YYREEE (reference sequence). The V gene lost 3 bases and the J gene lost 5 bases, with 17 bases spanning the gap. CDR3 DNA: TGTGCCAGCAGCTCGGAGGGGGGCCCTTGGGAGACCCAGTACTTC. Residues: CASSSEGGPWETQYF.

The sample holds a few counts of this clone. The chain has TRBV7-9 and TRBJ2-2; 7 bases are shared with TRBD2. CDR3 length equals 15 residues. Germline V CDR1 and CDR2: SEHNR, FQNEAQ (reference sequence). The V and J ends lost 7 bases and 3 bases, in that order; junction bases with no gene match: 8. CDR3 protein: CASTSPRGYTGELFF. CDR3 bases: TGTGCCAGCACCTCCCCGCGGGGGTACACCGGGGAGCTGTTTTTT.

This chain uses TRBV7-6 with TRBJ1-4, with 7 nucleotides matching TRBD1. The CDR3 contains 16 residues. Germline V CDR1 and CDR2: SGHVS, FNYEAQ. V was clipped by 5 bases and J by 8 bases; unmatched bases: 14. In DNA form, the CDR3 reads TGTGCCAGCAGCCCCAGAACCGGGACAGTAGTAGAAAAACTGTTTTTT. It specifies CASSPRTGTVVEKLFF. Variable domain in full (rest from reference TRBV7-6 and TRBJ1-4): GAGVSQSPRYKVTKRGQDVALRCDPISGHVSLYWYRQALGQGPEFLTYFNYEAQQDKSGLPNDRFSAERPEGSISTLTIQRTEQRDSAMYRCASSPRTGTVVEKLFFGSGTQLSVL.

The V and J genes are TRBV4-1 and TRBJ2-7; no clear D. The length of the CDR3 is 13 residues. Trimming stripped 0 bases from V and 3 bases from J, with 6 bases between. Per germline, CDR1 MGHRA and CDR2 YSYEKL. The CDR3 DNA reads TGCGCCAGCAGCCAAGAAAGCTTCTACGAGCAGTACTTC. The encoded protein is CASSQESFYEQYF.

The rearrangement joins TRBV5-1 to TRBJ2-2, with 8 bases lining up with TRBD1. V was pared by 0 bases and J by 5 bases, with 3 bases of the junction left unmatched. Looked up from germline, CDR1 is SGHRS and CDR2 is YFSETQ. The CDR3 loop spans 15 amino acids. CDR3 nucleotides: TGCGCCAGCAGCTTGGGGACAGGGCGAACCGGGGAGCTGTTTTTT. This gives the protein CASSLGTGRTGELFF.

This chain links TRBV6-1 with TRBJ2-1; no clear D. Germline lookup yields CDR1 MNHNS and CDR2 SASEGT. V lost 5 bases and J lost 5, with 13 bases in between. The CDR3 consists of 14 residues. CDR3 protein: CASSLTYSNNEQFF. Written as DNA, the CDR3 is TGTGCCAGCAGTTTAACGTATTCCAACAATGAGCAGTTCTTC.